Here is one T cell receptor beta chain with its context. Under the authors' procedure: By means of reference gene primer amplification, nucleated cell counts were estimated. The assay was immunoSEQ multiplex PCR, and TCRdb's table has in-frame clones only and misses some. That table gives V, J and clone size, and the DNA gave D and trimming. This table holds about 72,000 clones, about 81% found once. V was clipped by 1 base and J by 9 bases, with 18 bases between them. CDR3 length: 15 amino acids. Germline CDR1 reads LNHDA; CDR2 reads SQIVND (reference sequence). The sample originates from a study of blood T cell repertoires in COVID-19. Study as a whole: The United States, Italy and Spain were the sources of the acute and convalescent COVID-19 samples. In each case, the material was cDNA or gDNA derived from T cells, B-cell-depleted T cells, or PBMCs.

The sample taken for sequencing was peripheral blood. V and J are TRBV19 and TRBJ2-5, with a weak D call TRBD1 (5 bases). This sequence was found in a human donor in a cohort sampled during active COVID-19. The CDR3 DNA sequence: TGTGCCAGTAGTATAGCTTTGAGAGCCCTAGGGGCCCAGTACTTC. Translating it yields CASSIALRALGAQYF.